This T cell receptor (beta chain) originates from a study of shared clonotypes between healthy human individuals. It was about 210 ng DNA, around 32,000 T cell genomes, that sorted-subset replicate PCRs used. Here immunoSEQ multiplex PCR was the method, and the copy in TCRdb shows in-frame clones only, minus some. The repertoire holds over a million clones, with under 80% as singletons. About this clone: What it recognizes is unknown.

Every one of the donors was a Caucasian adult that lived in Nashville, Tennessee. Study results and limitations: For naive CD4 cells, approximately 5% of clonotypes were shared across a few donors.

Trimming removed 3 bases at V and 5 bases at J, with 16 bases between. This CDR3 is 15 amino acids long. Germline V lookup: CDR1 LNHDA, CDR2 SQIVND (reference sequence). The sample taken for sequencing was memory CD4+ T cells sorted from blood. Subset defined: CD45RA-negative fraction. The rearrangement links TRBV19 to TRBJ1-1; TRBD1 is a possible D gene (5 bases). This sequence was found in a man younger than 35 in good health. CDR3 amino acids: CASSIGWSQGTEAFF. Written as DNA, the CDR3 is TGTGCCAGTAGTATCGGGTGGTCTCAGGGTACTGAAGCTTTCTTT.